This T cell receptor beta chain was documented in a study of radiotherapy plus CTLA-4 blockade in lung cancer. Study-wide points: In blood, tumor-derived TCR clones expanded after radiotherapy plus ipilimumab.

Remarks on this clone: Its matching antigen is unknown.

With 5 bases clipped from V and 2 bases from J, the junction kept 3 bases outside the gene matches. Germline V lookup: CDR1 SGHAT, CDR2 FQNNGV. The CDR3 contains 14 residues. Produced via immunoSEQ multiplex PCR; TCRdb's table is partial and in-frame only. The sample has 85,000 to 95,000 clones; approximately 80% are singletons. The clonotype was recovered from a human donor with non-small cell lung cancer that progressed on radiotherapy plus ipilimumab. This specimen consisted of peripheral blood, obtained from a patient treated with radiotherapy plus ipilimumab. V is TRBV11-2 and J is TRBJ2-7, with 10 bases aligning to TRBD2. The CDR3 nucleotides read TGTGCCAGCAGCATCAGCGGGAGGGCCTACGAGCAGTACGTC. Translating it yields CASSISGRAYEQYV.